This T cell receptor (beta chain) comes out of a study of cytomegalovirus exposure and HLA in healthy donors. Study results and limitations: The study designated about 160 TCR beta chains cytomegalovirus-associated. The classifier, whose performance was assessed in both the original and validation cohorts, reportedly diagnosed cytomegalovirus status with high specificity and sensitivity. The authors confirmed in vitro that a few CMV-associated chains were specific for CMV antigens.

The protocol was immunoSEQ multiplex PCR, while the TCRdb copy is restricted to in-frame clones and leaves out a portion. The table records roughly 48,000 clones, around 90% of them present only once. The V end was cut by 5 bases, the J end by 2 bases, with 9 bases between. CDR1 LNHDA and CDR2 SQIVND come from the germline V gene (reference sequence). The CDR3 loop spans 13 amino acids. Details on this clone: The antigen is undetermined.

The chain couples TRBV19 to TRBJ1-1; D unresolved. The origin of this receptor is a woman under 40 in good health and CMV-seronegative. Sequencing was done on a sample of PBMCs. CDR3: CASSLKTNTEAFF. The CDR3, as DNA: TGTGCCAGTAGTTTAAAGACAAACACTGAAGCTTTCTTT.